The table lists the clone carrying this T cell receptor (beta chain) with a few counts. The antigen remains undetermined. From RNA transcripts, TCR beta CDR3 regions were amplified. A set of HTBI primers served as the primers for a first-round RT-PCR of the TCR CDR3. TCRdb recomputed calls from the multiplex PCR reads with MiXCR, one row per CDR3 protein. The sample includes 400,000 to 600,000 distinct CDR3 sequences, 15% to 20% of them seen just once. The entry originates in a study of T cells in Graves' hyperthyroidism and ophthalmopathy. Per germline, CDR1 LNHDA and CDR2 SQIVND (reference sequence). V dropped 8 bases and J dropped 7 bases, with 17 bases sitting between them. The CDR3 is made up of 14 amino acids. Whole-study results and caveats: Clonotypes that were expanded in thyroid above 0.001 mostly appeared in blood too.

Clinical symptoms, serum thyroxine and TRAb, thyroid ultrasound and orbital computed tomography were used for the diagnoses. The source of the PBMCs was 9.5 to 10 ml of fresh peripheral blood. The sequenced sample was blood. This clonotype was sampled from a woman between 25 and 40 years old with Graves' ophthalmopathy. The chain couples TRBV19 to TRBJ2-2; D might be TRBD1 (6 bases). Here the CDR3 reads CASGGQIFDGELFF. The CDR3 nucleotides read TGTGCCAGTGGAGGACAGATCTTTGACGGGGAGCTGTTTTTT.